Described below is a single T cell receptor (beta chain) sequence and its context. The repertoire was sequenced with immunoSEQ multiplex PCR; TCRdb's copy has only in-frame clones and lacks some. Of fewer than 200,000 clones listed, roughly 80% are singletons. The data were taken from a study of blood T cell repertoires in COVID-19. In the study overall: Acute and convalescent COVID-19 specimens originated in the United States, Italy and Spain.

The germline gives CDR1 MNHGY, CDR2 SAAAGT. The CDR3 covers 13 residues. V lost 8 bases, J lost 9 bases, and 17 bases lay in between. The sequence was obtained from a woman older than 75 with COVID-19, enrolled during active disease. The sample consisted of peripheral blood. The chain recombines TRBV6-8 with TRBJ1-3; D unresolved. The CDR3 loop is CASFNVNRGTIYF. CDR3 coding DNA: TGTGCCAGCTTCAACGTAAACCGCGGCACCATATATTTT.